This T cell receptor (beta chain) was sequenced during a study of lymphopenia after photon versus proton radiotherapy. General study findings and limits: Under photons, naive T cells and diversity fell while effector/memory populations rose. In patients who died, overall survival fell as post-nadir TCR diversity dropped more.

Comments on this clone: Antigen unknown.

Assay: immunoSEQ multiplex PCR; the TCRdb copy retains only in-frame clones and omits some. The top ten hold 1.3% to 1.5% of the sample, which has tens of thousands of clones, about four fifths seen once. The material was peripheral blood, obtained from a patient treated with proton-based radiotherapy. The sequence came from a man in his sixties with pancreatic cancer.

In DNA, the CDR3 is TGTGCCATCTCTTTAGGCGGGACAGCCTCGGGCTCTGGGGCCAACGTCCTGACTTTC. Protein product: CAISLGGTASGSGANVLTF. The J gene is TRBJ2-6, the V gene TRBV10-3; weak D call: TRBD1 (7 bases). Germline V gene data show CDR1 as ENHRY and CDR2 as SYGVKD. V was cut by 8 bases and J by 0 bases, with 23 bases left in between. This CDR3 spans 19 amino acids.